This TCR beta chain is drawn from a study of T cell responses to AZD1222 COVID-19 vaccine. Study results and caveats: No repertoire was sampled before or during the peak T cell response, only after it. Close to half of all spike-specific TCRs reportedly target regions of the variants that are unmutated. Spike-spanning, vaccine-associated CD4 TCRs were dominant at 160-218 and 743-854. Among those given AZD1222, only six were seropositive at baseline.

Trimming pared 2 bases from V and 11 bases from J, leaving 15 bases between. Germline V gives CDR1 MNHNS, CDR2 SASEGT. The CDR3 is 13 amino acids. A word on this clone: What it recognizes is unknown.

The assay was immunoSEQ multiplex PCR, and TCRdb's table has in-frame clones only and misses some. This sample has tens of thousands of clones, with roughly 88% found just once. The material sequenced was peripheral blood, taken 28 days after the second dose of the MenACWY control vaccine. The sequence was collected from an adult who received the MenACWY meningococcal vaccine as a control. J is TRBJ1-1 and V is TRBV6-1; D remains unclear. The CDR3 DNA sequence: TGTGCCAGCAGTGAATTAGCGGGTTGGAGGGCTTTCTTT. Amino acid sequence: CASSELAGWRAFF.